The clone carrying this T cell receptor beta chain was picked up one time. Its antigen is as yet unknown. The data derive from a study of radiotherapy plus CTLA-4 blockade in lung cancer. Turning to the study itself: Objective responses were recorded in 15% to 20% of patients, with disease control recorded in 25% to 40%. Broader study findings: Per reports, early blood T cell clone dynamics, plus interferon-beta, forecast response most strongly.

Using immunoSEQ multiplex PCR, the repertoire was profiled, and TCRdb retains in-frame clones only, with some absent. The sample carries more than 40,000 clones, 73% recorded once. V lost 5 bases and J 0 bases, leaving 13 bases between the germline ends. The CDR3 runs 15 residues. CDR1 MNHEY and CDR2 SVGAGI come from the germline V gene. The TCR comes from a human donor with non-small cell lung cancer who had a complete response to radiotherapy plus ipilimumab. Here the sequenced sample was peripheral blood, taken from a patient treated with radiotherapy plus ipilimumab. V and J are TRBV6-5 and TRBJ1-2, with a possible D match to TRBD1 (5 bases). This CDR3 reads CASSQGRGANYGYTF. The CDR3 DNA is TGTGCCAGCAGTCAGGGTCGCGGAGCTAACTATGGCTACACCTTC.